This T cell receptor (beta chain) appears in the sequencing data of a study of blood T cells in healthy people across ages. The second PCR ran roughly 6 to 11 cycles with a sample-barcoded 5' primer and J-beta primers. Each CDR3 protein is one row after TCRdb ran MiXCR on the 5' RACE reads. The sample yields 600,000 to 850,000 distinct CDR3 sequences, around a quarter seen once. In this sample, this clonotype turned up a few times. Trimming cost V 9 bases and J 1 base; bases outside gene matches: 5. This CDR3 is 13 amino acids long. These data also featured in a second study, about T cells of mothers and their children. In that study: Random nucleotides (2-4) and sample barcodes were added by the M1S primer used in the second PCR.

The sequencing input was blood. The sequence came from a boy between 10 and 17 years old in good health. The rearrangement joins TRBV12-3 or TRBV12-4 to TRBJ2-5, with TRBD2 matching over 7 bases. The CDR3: CASQGGGQETQYF. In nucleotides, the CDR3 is TGTGCCAGTCAGGGCGGGGGCCAAGAGACCCAGTACTTC.